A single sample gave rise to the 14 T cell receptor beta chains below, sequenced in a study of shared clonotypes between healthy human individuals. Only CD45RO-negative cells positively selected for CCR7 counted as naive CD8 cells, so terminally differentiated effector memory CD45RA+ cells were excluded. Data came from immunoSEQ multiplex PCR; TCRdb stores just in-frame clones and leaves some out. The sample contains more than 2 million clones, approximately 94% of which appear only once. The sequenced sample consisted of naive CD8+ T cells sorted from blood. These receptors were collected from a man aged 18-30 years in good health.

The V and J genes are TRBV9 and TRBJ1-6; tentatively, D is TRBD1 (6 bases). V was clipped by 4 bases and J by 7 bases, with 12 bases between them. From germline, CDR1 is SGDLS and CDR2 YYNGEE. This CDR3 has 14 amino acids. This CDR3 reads CASSKLTGNSPLHF. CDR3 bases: TGTGCCAGCAGCAAATTAACAGGGAATTCACCCCTCCACTTT.

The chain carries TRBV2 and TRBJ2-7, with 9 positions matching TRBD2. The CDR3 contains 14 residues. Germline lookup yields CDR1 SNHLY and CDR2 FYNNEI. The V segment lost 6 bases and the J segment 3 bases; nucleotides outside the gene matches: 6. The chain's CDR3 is CASSVAGVHYEQYF. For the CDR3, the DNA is TGTGCCAGCAGCGTAGCGGGAGTTCACTACGAGCAGTACTTC.

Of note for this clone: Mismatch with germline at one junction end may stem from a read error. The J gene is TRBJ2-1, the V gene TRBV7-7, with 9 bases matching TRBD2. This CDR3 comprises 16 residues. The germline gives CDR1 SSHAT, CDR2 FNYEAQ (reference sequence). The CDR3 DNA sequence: TGTGCTAGCAGCCCCAACCCGGGACTAGCTTACAATGAGCAGTTCTTC. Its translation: CASSPNPGLAYNEQFF.

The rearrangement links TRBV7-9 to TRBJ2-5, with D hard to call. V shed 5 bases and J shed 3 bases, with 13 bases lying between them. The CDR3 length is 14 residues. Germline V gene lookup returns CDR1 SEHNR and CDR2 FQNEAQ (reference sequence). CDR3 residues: CASSLHPPEETQYF. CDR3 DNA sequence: TGTGCCAGCAGCCTCCACCCCCCGGAAGAGACCCAGTACTTC. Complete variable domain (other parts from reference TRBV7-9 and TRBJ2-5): DTGVSQNPRHKITKRGQNVTFRCDPISEHNRLYWYRQTLGQGPEFLTYFQNEAQLEKSRLLSDRFSAERPKGSFSTLEIQRTEQGDSAMYLCASSLHPPEETQYFGPGTRLLVL.

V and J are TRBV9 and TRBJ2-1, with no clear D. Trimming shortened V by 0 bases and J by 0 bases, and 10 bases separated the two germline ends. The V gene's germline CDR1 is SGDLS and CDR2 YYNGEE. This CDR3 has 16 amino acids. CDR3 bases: TGTGCCAGCAGCGTAGCCCGAACCAGCTCCTACAATGAGCAGTTCTTC. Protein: CASSVARTSSYNEQFF.

CDR3 bases: TGCGCCAGCAGCCAAGATTGGGCGGGGGGAACCTACGAGCAGTACTTC. It translates to CASSQDWAGGTYEQYF. This chain uses TRBV4-1 with TRBJ2-7; 8 nucleotides align to TRBD2. This CDR3 spans 16 amino acids. Germline loops: CDR1 MGHRA, CDR2 YSYEKL. J lost 2 bases, V lost 0 bases, and 6 bases had no gene match.

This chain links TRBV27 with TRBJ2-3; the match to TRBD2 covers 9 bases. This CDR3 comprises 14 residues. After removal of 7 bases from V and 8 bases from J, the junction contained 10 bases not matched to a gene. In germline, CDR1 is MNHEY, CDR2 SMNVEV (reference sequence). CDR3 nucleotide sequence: TGTGCCAGCATGGGCGGTGGTAGCGGGGGTACGCAGTATTTT. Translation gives CASMGGGSGGTQYF.

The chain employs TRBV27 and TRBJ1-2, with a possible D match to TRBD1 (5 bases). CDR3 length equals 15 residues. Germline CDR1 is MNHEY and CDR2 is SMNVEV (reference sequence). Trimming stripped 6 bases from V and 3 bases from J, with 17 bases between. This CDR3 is CASRLQGLYDYGYTF. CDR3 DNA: TGTGCCAGCAGACTGCAGGGCCTTTATGACTATGGCTACACCTTC.

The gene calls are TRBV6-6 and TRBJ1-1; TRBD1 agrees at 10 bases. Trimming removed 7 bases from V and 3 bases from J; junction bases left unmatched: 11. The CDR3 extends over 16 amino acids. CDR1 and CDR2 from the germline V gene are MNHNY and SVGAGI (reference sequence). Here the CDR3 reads CASKIELGTGDTEAFF. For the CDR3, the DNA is TGTGCCAGCAAAATCGAGTTGGGGACAGGGGACACTGAAGCTTTCTTT.

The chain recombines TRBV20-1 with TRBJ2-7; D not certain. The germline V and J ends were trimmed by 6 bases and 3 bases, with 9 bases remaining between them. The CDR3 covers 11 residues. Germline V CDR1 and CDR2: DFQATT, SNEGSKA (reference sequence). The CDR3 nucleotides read TGCAGTGCCATAGACCTCTACGAGCAGTACTTC. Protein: CSAIDLYEQYF.

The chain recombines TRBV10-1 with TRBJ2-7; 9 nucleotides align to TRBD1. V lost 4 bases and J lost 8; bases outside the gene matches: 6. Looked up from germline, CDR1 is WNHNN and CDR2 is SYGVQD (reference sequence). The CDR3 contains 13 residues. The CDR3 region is CASSGATGGKQYF. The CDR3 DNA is TGCGCCAGCAGTGGGGCGACAGGGGGTAAGCAGTACTTC.

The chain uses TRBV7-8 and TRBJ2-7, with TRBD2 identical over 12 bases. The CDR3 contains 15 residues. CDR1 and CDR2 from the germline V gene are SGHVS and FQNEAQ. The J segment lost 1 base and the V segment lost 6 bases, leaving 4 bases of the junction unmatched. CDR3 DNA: TGTGCCAGCAGTCCTAGCGGGAGGGTTTCCTACGAGCAGTACTTC. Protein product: CASSPSGRVSYEQYF.

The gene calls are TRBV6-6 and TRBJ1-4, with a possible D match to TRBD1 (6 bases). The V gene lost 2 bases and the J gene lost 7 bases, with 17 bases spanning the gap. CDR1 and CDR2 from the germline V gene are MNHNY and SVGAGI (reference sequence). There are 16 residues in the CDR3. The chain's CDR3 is CASSYPKDSLGEKLFF. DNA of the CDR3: TGTGCCAGCAGTTACCCCAAGGACAGCCTGGGTGAAAAACTGTTTTTT.

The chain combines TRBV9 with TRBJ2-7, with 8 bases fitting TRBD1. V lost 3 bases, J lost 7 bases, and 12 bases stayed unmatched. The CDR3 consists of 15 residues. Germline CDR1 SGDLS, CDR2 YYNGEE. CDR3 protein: CASSAGTGLLEEQYF. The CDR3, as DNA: TGTGCCAGCAGCGCCGGGACAGGCCTTCTGGAGGAGCAGTACTTC. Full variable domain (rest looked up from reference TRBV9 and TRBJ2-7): DSGVTQTPKHLITATGQRVTLRCSPRSGDLSVYWYQQSLDQGLQFLIQYYNGEERAKGNILERFSAQQFPDLHSELNLSSLELGDSALYFCASSAGTGLLEEQYFGPGTRLTVT.